This is a list of T cell receptor beta chains from one sample in a study of OX40 agonist ivuxolimab in advanced cancers. The table came from immunoSEQ multiplex PCR; TCRdb's copy has only in-frame clones and leaves some out. The data contain tens of thousands of clones, around 89% of them singletons. The specimen comprised CD4+ or CD8+ T cells sorted from blood, sampled in a trial of the OX40 agonist ivuxolimab. The receptors here all came from an adult with an advanced solid tumor such as melanoma, head and neck, liver or kidney cancer. Both conserved end residues are part of each CDR3. D genes are given only for firm matches. Clone size is shown for a subset of rows, as once, few, many or a class of expanded clone.

j_call | cdr3_length | v_call | d_call | clone_size | cdr3_aa | cdr3_nt
TRBJ1-3 | 13 | TRBV19 | . | . | CASSRETGNTIYF | TGTGCCAGTAGTAGGGAAACTGGAAACACCATATATTTT
TRBJ2-1 | 15 | TRBV6-4 | . | . | CASTRNAGYYNEQFF | TGTGCCAGCACGAGGAACGCAGGATACTACAATGAGCAGTTCTTC
TRBJ2-7 | 14 | TRBV5-1 | . | . | CASSPLKGRYEQYF | TGCGCCAGCAGCCCTTTAAAGGGCCGCTACGAGCAGTACTTC
TRBJ2-7 | 13 | TRBV5-1 | TRBD1 | . | CASTPDRAHEQYF | TGCGCCAGCACCCCGGACAGGGCCCACGAGCAGTACTTC
TRBJ1-4 | 12 | TRBV5-5 | . | . | CASSSPGEKLFF | TGTGCCAGCAGCTCCCCTGGTGAAAAACTGTTTTTT
TRBJ2-1 | 15 | TRBV14 | . | . | CASSQDTGVRDEQFF | TGTGCCAGCAGCCAAGATACGGGTGTGAGAGATGAGCAGTTCTTC
TRBJ2-1 | 17 | TRBV29-1 | TRBD1 | . | CSVDPDTGTEIYNEQFF | TGCAGCGTTGACCCCGATACCGGGACAGAAATCTACAATGAGCAGTTCTTC
TRBJ1-5 | 14 | TRBV7-2 | . | . | CASTEPGTGQPQHF | TGTGCCAGCACCGAGCCGGGGACGGGTCAGCCCCAGCATTTT
TRBJ2-7 | 11 | TRBV11-2 | . | . | CASSLDQIPYF | TGTGCCAGCAGCTTAGACCAGATCCCGTACTTC
TRBJ1-5 | 14 | TRBV28 | . | . | CASSSPGPNQPQHF | TGTGCCAGCAGTTCCCCGGGTCCCAATCAGCCCCAGCATTTT
TRBJ2-7 | 15 | TRBV14 | . | . | CASMRGGGTLREQYF | TGTGCCAGCATGAGGGGAGGGGGAACTCTTCGGGAGCAGTACTTC
TRBJ2-3 | 15 | TRBV9 | . | . | CASSVEVGGPDTQYF | TGTGCCAGCAGCGTAGAAGTGGGGGGACCAGATACGCAGTATTTT
TRBJ2-5 | 13 | TRBV2 | . | . | CASTWLTQETQYF | TGTGCCAGCACTTGGCTTACTCAAGAGACCCAGTACTTC
TRBJ1-5 | 16 | TRBV18 | . | . | CASSPTGSDSNQPQHF | TGTGCCAGCTCACCTACGGGTTCGGATAGCAATCAGCCCCAGCATTTT
TRBJ1-5 | 14 | TRBV5-6 | . | few | CASSLPGANQPQHF | TGTGCCAGCAGCTTGCCAGGGGCGAATCAGCCCCAGCATTTT
TRBJ2-1 | 14 | TRBV2 | TRBD1 | . | CASNFRQGENEQFF | TGTGCCAGCAATTTTAGACAGGGTGAGAATGAGCAGTTCTTC
TRBJ2-7 | 15 | TRBV10-3 | TRBD1 | . | CAISDVPGQTYEQYF | TGTGCCATCAGTGACGTTCCGGGACAGACATACGAGCAGTACTTC
TRBJ2-5 | 15 | TRBV9 | . | few | CASSVGLSGQETQYF | TGTGCCAGCAGCGTAGGCCTAAGCGGCCAAGAGACCCAGTACTTC
TRBJ2-5 | 14 | TRBV7-2 | . | . | CASSLVTVQETQYF | TGTGCCAGCAGCTTAGTGACAGTCCAAGAGACCCAGTACTTC
TRBJ1-1 | 15 | TRBV9 | TRBD1 | . | CASSPLGQGNTEAFF | TGTGCCAGCAGCCCGTTGGGACAGGGGAACACTGAAGCTTTCTTT
TRBJ2-1 | 16 | TRBV7-9 | . | . | CASSGPRRVKANEQFF | TGTGCCAGCAGCGGCCCACGAAGGGTAAAGGCAAATGAGCAGTTCTTC
TRBJ2-7 | 15 | TRBV9 | . | . | CASSVAGTNPYEQYF | TGTGCCAGCAGCGTAGCAGGGACAAATCCCTACGAGCAGTACTTC
TRBJ2-3 | 12 | TRBV7-9 | . | . | CASSSGADTQYF | TGTGCCAGCAGCTCAGGGGCAGATACGCAGTATTTT
TRBJ1-1 | 14 | TRBV5-4 | . | . | CASSSESLYTEAFF | TGTGCCAGCAGCTCCGAGTCTCTGTACACTGAAGCTTTCTTT
TRBJ2-3 | 12 | TRBV2 | . | few | CASRDNTDTQYF | TGTGCCAGCAGGGACAACACAGATACGCAGTATTTT
TRBJ2-5 | 15 | TRBV5-4 | TRBD2 | . | CASSPSGGYQETQYF | TGTGCCAGCAGCCCCAGCGGGGGGTACCAAGAGACCCAGTACTTC
TRBJ1-2 | 13 | TRBV10-3 | . | . | CAISVPDSYGYTF | TGTGCCATCAGTGTTCCGGACAGCTATGGCTACACCTTC
TRBJ1-5 | 14 | TRBV6-1 | TRBD1 | . | CASSEQGARGPQHF | TGTGCCAGCAGTGAACAGGGGGCGAGAGGGCCCCAGCATTTT